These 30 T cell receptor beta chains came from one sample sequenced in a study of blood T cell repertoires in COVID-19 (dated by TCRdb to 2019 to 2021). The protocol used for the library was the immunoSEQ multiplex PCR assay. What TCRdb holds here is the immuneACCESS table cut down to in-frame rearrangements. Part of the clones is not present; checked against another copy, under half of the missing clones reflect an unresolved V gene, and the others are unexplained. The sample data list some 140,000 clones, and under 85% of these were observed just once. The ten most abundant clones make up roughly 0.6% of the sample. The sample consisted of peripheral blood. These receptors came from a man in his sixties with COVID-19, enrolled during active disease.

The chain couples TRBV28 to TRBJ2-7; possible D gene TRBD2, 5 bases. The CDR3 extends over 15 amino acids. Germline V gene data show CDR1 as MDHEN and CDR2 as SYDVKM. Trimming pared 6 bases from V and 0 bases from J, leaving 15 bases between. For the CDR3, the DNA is TGTGCCAGCAGCTCCGACGGGATGAGCTCCTACGAGCAGTACTTC. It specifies CASSSDGMSSYEQYF.

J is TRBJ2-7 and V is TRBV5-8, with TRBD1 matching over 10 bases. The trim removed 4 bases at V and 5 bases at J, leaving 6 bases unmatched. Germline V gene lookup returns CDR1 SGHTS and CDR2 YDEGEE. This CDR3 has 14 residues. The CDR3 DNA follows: TGTGCCAGCAGCCCAGGACAGGGGGGGAACGAGCAGTACTTC. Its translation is CASSPGQGGNEQYF. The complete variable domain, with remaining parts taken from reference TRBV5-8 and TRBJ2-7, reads EAGVTQSPTHLIKTRGQQATLRCSPISGHTSVYWYQQALGLGLQFLLWYDEGEERNRGNFPPRFSGRQFPNYSSELNVNALELEDSALYLCASSPGQGGNEQYFGPGTRLTVT.

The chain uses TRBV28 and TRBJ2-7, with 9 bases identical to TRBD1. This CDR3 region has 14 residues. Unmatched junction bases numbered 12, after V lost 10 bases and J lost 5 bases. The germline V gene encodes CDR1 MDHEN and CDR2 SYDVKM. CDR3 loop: CAIDIGTGYHEQYF. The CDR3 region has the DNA TGTGCCATCGACATTGGGACAGGGTACCACGAGCAGTACTTC.

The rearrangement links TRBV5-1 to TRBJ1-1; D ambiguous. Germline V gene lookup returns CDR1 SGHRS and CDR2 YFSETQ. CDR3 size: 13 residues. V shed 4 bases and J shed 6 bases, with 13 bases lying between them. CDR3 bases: TGCGCCAGCAGCCCCGGGATTTTGGCTGAAGCTTTCTTT. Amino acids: CASSPGILAEAFF. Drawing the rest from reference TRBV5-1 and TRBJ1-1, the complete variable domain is KAGVTQTPRYLIKTRGQQVTLSCSPISGHRSVSWYQQTPGQGLQFLFEYFSETQRNKGNFPGRFSGRQFSNSRSEMNVSTLELGDSALYLCASSPGILAEAFFGQGTRLTVV.

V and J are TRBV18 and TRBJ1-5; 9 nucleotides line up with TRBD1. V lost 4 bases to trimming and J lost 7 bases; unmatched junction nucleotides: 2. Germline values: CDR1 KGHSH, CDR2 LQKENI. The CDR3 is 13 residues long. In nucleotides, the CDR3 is TGTGCCAGCTCACGGACAGGGGAGCAGCCCCAGCATTTT. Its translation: CASSRTGEQPQHF.

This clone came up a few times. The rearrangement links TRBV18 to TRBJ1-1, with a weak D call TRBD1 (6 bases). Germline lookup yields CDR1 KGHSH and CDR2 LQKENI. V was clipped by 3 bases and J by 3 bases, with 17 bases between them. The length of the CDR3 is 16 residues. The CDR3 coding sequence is TGTGCCAGCTCACCCAACGAGGGCACAGGGTACACTGAAGCTTTCTTT. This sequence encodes CASSPNEGTGYTEAFF.

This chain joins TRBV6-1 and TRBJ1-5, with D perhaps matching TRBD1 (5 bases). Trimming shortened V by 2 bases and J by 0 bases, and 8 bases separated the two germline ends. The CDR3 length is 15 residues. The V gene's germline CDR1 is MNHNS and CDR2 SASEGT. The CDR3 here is CASSEPTVSNQPQHF. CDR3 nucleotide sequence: TGTGCCAGCAGTGAACCGACAGTTAGCAATCAGCCCCAGCATTTT.

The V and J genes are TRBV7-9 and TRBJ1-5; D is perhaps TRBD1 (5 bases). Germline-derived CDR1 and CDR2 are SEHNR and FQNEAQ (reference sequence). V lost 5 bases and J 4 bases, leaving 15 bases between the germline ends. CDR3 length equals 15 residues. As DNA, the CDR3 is TGTGCCAGCAGCGCGGGACCTCTGGAGAATCAGCCCCAGCATTTT. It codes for CASSAGPLENQPQHF.

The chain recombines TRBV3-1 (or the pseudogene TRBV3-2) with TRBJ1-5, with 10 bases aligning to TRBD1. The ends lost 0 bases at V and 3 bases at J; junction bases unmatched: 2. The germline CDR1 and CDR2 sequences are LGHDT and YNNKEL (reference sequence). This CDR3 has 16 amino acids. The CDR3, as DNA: TGTGCCAGCAGCCAAGACGGGACAGGGGTCAATCAGCCCCAGCATTTT. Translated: CASSQDGTGVNQPQHF.

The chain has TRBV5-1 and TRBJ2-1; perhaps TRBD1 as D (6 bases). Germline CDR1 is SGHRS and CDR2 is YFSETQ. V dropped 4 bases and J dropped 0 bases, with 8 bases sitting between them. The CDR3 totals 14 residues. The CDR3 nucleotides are TGCGCCAGCAGCACGGACAGCTCCTACAATGAGCAGTTCTTC. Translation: CASSTDSSYNEQFF.

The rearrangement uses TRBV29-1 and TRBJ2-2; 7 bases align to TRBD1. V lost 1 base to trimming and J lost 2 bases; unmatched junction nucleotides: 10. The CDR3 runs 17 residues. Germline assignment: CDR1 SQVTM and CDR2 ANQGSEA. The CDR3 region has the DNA TGCAGCGTTGAAGGAGGTCCCGGGACAGCAAACACCGGGGAGCTGTTTTTT. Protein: CSVEGGPGTANTGELFF.

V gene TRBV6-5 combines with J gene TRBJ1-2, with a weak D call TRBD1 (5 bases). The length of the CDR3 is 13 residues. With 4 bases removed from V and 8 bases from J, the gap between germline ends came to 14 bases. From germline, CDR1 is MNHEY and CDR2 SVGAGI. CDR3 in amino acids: CASSSPAGYGYTF. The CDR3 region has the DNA TGTGCCAGCAGTTCCCCGGCAGGGTACGGCTACACCTTC.

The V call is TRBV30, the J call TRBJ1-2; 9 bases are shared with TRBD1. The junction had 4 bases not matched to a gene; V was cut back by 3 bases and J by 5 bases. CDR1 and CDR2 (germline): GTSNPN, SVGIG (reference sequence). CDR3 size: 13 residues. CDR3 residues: CAWRTGGGYGYTF. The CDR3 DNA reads TGTGCCTGGAGGACAGGGGGTGGATATGGCTACACCTTC.

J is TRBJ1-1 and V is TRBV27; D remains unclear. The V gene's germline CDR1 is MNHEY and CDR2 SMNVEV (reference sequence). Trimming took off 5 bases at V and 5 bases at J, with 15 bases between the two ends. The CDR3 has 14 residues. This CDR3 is CASSPEVPGTEAFF. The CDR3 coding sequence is TGTGCCAGCAGTCCCGAAGTGCCGGGGACTGAAGCTTTCTTT.

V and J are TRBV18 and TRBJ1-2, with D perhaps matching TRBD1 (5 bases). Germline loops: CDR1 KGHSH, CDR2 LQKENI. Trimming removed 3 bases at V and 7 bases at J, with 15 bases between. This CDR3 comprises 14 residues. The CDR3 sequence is CASSPGREVIGYTF. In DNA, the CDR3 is TGTGCCAGCTCACCGGGCAGGGAAGTGATTGGCTACACCTTC.

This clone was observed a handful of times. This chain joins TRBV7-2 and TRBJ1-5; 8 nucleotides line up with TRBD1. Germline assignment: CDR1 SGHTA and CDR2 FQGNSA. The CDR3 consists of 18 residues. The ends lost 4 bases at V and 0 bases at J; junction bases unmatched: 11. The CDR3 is CASSSRQGSIYSNQPQHF. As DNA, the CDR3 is TGTGCCAGCAGCTCAAGACAGGGGTCGATTTATAGCAATCAGCCCCAGCATTTT.

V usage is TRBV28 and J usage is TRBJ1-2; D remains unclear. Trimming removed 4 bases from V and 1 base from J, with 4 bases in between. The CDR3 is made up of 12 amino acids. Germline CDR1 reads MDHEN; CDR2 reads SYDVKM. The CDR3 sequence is CASSSLNYGYTF. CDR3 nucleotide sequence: TGTGCCAGCAGTTCACTTAACTATGGCTACACCTTC.

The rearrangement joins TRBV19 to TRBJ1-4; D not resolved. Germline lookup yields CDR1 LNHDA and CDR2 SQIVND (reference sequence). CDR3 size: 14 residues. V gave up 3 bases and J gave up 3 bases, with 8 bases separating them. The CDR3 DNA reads TGTGCCAGTAGTATGGGAGCCGCTAATGAAAAACTGTTTTTT. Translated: CASSMGAANEKLFF.

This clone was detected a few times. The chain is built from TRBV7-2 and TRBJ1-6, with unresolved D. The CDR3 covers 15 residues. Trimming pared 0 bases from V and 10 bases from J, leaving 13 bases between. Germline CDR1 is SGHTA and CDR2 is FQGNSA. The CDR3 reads CASSLAISGKSPLHF. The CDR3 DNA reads TGTGCCAGCAGCTTAGCTATCTCGGGAAAGTCACCCCTCCACTTT. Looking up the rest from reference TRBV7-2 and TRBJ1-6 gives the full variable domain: GAGVSQSPSNKVTEKGKDVELRCDPISGHTALYWYRQSLGQGLEFLIYFQGNSAPDKSGLPSDRFSAERTGGSVSTLTIQRTQQEDSAVYLCASSLAISGKSPLHFGNGTRLTVT.

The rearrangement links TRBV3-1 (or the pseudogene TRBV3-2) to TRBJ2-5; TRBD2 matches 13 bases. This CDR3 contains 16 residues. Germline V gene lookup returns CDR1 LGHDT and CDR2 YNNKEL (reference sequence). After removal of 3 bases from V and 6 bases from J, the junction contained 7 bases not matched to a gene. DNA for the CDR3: TGTGCCAGCAGCCAGATGACTAGCGGGGGGACGCAGACCCAGTACTTC. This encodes CASSQMTSGGTQTQYF.

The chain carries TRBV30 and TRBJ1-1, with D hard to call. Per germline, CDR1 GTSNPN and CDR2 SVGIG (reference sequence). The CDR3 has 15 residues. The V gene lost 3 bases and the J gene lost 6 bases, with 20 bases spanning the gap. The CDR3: CAWRLGGPAVAEAFF. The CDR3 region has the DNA TGTGCCTGGAGGTTGGGAGGGCCGGCGGTCGCTGAAGCTTTCTTT.

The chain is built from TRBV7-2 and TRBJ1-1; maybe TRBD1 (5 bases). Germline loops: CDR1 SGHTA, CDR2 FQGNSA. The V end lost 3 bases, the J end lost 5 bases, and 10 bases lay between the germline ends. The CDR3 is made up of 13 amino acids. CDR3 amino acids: CASSFHRNTEAFF. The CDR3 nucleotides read TGTGCCAGCAGCTTCCACAGGAATACTGAAGCTTTCTTT. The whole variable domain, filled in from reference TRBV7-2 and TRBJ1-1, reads GAGVSQSPSNKVTEKGKDVELRCDPISGHTALYWYRQSLGQGLEFLIYFQGNSAPDKSGLPSDRFSAERTGGSVSTLTIQRTQQEDSAVYLCASSFHRNTEAFFGQGTRLTVV.

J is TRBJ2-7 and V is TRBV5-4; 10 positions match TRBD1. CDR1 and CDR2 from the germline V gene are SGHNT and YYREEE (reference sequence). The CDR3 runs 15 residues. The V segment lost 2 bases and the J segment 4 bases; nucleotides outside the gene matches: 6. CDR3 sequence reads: CASSFLGQGLYEQYF. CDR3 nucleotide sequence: TGTGCCAGCAGCTTCCTGGGACAGGGGTTATACGAGCAGTACTTC.

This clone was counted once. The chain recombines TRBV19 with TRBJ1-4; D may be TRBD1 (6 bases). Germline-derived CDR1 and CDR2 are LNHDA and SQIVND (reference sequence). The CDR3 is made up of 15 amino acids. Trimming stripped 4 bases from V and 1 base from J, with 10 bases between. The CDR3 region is CASSTDRLTNEKLFF. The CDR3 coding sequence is TGTGCCAGTAGTACCGACAGGCTAACTAATGAAAAACTGTTTTTT.

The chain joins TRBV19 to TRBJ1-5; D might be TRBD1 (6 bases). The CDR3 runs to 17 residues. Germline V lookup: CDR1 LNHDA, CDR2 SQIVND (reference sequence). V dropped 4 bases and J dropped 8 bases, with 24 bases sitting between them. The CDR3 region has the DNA TGTGCCAGTAGTACTCAAGGGGGACCCCGTGGAGGTGAGCCCCAGCATTTT. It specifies CASSTQGGPRGGEPQHF.

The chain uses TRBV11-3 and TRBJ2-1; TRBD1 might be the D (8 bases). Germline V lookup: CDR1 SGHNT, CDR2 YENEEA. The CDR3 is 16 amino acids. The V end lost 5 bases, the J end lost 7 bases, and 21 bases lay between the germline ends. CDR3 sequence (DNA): TGTGCCAGCAGCCCCTCGTCGACAGGGGAGGGGAATGAGCAGTTCTTC. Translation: CASSPSSTGEGNEQFF.

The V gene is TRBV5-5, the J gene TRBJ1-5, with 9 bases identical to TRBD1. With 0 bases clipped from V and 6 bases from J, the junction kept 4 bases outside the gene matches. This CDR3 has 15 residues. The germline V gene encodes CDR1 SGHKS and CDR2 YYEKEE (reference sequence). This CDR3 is CASSLAPQGAQPQHF. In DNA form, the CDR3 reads TGTGCCAGCAGCTTGGCCCCACAGGGGGCTCAGCCCCAGCATTTT.

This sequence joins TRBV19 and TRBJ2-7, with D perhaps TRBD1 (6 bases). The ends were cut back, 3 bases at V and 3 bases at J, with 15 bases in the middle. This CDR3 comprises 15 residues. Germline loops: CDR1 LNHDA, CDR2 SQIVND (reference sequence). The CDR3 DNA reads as TGTGCCAGTAGTATTCCGCGGCAGGGGCGCTACGAGCAGTACTTC. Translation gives CASSIPRQGRYEQYF.

As DNA, the CDR3 is TGTGCCACCAGCAGACTCCCCCCCTCTTGGACAGGGGACCGCAATGAGCAGTTCTTC. Residues: CATSRLPPSWTGDRNEQFF. The rearrangement joins TRBV15 to TRBJ2-1; 9 nucleotides align to TRBD1. The CDR3 totals 19 residues. Germline CDR1 is LNHNV and CDR2 is YYDKDF (reference sequence). Trimming cost V 2 bases and J 6 bases; bases outside gene matches: 17.

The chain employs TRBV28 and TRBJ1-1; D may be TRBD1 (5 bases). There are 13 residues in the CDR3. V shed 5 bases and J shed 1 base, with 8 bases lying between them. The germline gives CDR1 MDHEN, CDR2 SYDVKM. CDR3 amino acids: CASSNTGNTEAFF. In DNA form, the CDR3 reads TGTGCCAGCAGTAATACAGGGAACACTGAAGCTTTCTTT.